This T cell receptor (beta chain) was recovered during a study of blood T cell repertoires in COVID-19 (dated by TCRdb to the early 2020s). Regarding the research as a whole: Samples covering the acute and convalescent phases of COVID-19 were provided by collaborators in the United States, Italy and Spain. The prospective study material was composed of cDNA or gDNA derived from T cells, B-cell-depleted T cells, or PBMCs. The dataset comprised deeply sampled blood TCRbeta repertoires from subjects exposed to, actively infected with, or recovered from COVID-19. The repertoires were made available in a free public database intended to serve as a resource for research on the immune response to SARS-CoV-2. The samples were drawn from two sources: the first 160 participants of the ongoing ImmuneRACE study, and fewer than 1,500 subjects contributed by 6 global collaborators. Sample metadata almost always included a de-identified subject ID, COVID-19 status, age in years and sex. Where available, HLA class I and class II types were obtained from metadata supplied by the sample provider rather than from assay-based typing. Points the paper makes about the study in general: How much clinical and demographic metadata was included differed by source and by participant, and the metadata was provided uncurated.

Another Seattle source contributed samples from volunteer blood donors who had recovered from COVID-19. Each collaborating institution followed its own protocols to collect whole blood in K2EDTA tubes. For TCRbeta analysis, collaborator samples were shipped as frozen whole blood, as isolated PBMCs, or as DNA extracted from either sample type. The immunoSEQ Assay, a bias-controlled multiplex PCR, was used to amplify TCRbeta CDR3 regions from genomic DNA. Regarding the original processing steps: The number of nucleated cells in each sample was estimated by amplification of reference gene primers within the assay. Sequence reads were collapsed and filtered to measure the absolute abundance of every unique TCRbeta CDR3 rearrangement. Productive Simpson clonality was computed per sample as the square root of Simpson's diversity index over productive rearrangements. Here the immuneACCESS table is served through TCRdb, limited to in-frame sequences with V and J called. Missing clones are a known gap in these copies; in checked studies unresolved V genes cover under half, and the rest lacks a known reason. That table is the source of V, J and clone size, and D and trimming were worked out from the DNA. Across this sample there are roughly 260,000 clones, with more than 75% seen only once. The ten largest make up roughly 9.8% of the sample.

Regarding this clone: Its antigen is unknown. It has no much larger one-base neighbor in the sample; base qualities were not kept.

The receptor was derived from a man aged 35 to 55 who had recovered from COVID-19. The specimen sequenced was peripheral blood.

At the DNA level, the sequence is TGTGCCAGCAGCTCTCTAGCGGGGGTGAGCTCCTACGAGCAGTACTTC. Its amino acids are CASSSLAGVSSYEQYF. Here the chain combines TRBV7-2 and TRBJ2-7, with 10 bases matching TRBD2. Sequences SGHTA (CDR1) and FQGNSA (CDR2) are obtained from the germline V gene. The CDR3 runs 16 amino acids, cysteine and phenylalanine included. The CDR3 DNA has 48 bases and is translated from base 1. V lost 4 bases and J lost 0 bases, and the count of bases not matched to a germline gene is 6.